This T cell receptor beta chain was obtained from a study of T cell changes during pregnancy in multiple sclerosis. Germline CDR1 reads MNHEY; CDR2 reads SMNVEV (reference sequence). The CDR3 has 16 amino acids. The ends lost 3 bases at V and 6 bases at J; junction bases unmatched: 8. Sequencing was performed with immunoSEQ multiplex PCR; in TCRdb, only in-frame clones are kept and a portion is missing. The profile shows some 81,000 clones, approximately 94% of them singletons. The material was peripheral blood, obtained after pregnancy. This clonotype originated in a female donor in good health, enrolled as a control in a pregnancy study. V is TRBV27 and J is TRBJ1-6; 7 bases agree with TRBD1. In DNA form, the CDR3 reads TGTGCCAGCAGTTTCGACCAGGGGGTTGGTAATTCACCCCTCCACTTT. This codes for CASSFDQGVGNSPLHF.